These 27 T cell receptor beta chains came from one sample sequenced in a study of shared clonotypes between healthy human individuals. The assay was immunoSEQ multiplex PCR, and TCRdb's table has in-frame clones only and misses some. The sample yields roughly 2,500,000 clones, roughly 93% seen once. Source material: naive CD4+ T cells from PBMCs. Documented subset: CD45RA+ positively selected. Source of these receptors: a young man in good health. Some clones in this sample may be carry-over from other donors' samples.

DNA of the CDR3: TGTGCCAGCAGTCCCTGGACTGGATCTAATGAGCAGTTCTTC. Its translation: CASSPWTGSNEQFF. V and J are TRBV25-1 and TRBJ2-1, with D possibly matching TRBD2 (5 bases). V dropped 5 bases and J dropped 7 bases, with 15 bases sitting between them. Per the germline V gene, CDR1 is MGHDK and CDR2 is SYGVNS. The CDR3 is 14 amino acids.

Here the CDR3 DNA reads TGCAGCGCCGCGGGACAGGGTTACGGGGAGCTGTTTTTT. It yields the protein CSAAGQGYGELFF. The V and J genes are TRBV29-1 and TRBJ2-2; TRBD1 agrees at 9 bases. This CDR3 spans 13 amino acids. V dropped 7 bases and J dropped 7; count of bases not matched to a gene: 7. From germline, CDR1 is SQVTM and CDR2 ANQGSEA.

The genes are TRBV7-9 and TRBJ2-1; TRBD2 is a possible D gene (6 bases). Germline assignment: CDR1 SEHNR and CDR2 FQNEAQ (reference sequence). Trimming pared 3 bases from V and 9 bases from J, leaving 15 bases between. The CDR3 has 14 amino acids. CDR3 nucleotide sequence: TGTGCCAGCAGCTTCCGAAGGGAGGAAGGTGAGCAGTTCTTC. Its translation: CASSFRREEGEQFF.

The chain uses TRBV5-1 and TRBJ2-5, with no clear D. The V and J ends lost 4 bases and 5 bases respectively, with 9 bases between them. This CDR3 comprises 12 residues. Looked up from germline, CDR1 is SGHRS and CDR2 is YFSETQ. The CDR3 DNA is TGCGCCAGCAGCGTCAGGATGGAGACCCAGTACTTC. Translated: CASSVRMETQYF.

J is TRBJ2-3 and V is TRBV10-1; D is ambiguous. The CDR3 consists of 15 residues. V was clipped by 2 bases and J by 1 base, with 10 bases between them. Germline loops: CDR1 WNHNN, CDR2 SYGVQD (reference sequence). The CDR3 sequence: CASSEVRTRTDTQYF. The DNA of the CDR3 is TGCGCCAGCAGTGAGGTCCGCACCCGCACAGATACGCAGTATTTT.

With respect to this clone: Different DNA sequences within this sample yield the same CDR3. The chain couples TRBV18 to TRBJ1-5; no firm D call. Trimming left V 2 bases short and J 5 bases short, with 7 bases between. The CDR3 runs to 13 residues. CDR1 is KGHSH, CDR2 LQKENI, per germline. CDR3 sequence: CASSPDRHQPQHF. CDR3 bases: TGTGCCAGCTCACCAGACCGACATCAGCCCCAGCATTTT. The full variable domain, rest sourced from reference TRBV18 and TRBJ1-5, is NAGVMQNPRHLVRRRGQEARLRCSPMKGHSHVYWYRQLPEEGLKFMVYLQKENIIDESGMPKERFSAEFPKEGPSILRIQQVVRGDSAAYFCASSPDRHQPQHFGDGTRLSIL.

The CDR3 region has the DNA TGTGCCAGCAGTGACTACCCGGGACACGTATACACCTTC. Translation gives CASSDYPGHVYTF. The gene calls are TRBV6-4 and TRBJ1-2; D perhaps matches TRBD1 (6 bases). V was cut by 1 base and J by 11 bases, with 14 bases left in between. The CDR3 loop spans 13 amino acids. The germline V gene encodes CDR1 MRHNA and CDR2 SNTAGT.

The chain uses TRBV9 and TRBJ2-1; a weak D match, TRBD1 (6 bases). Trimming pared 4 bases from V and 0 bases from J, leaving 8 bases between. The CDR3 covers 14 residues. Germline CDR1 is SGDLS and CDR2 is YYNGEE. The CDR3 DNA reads TGTGCCAGCAGCCGGGACAACTCCTACAATGAGCAGTTCTTC. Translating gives CASSRDNSYNEQFF.

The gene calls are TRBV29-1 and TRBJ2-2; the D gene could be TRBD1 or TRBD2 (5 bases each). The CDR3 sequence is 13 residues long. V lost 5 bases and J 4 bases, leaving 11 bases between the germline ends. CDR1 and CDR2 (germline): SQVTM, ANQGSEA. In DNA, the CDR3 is TGCAGCGTTCTGAGGGGCGGCACCGGGGAGCTGTTTTTT. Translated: CSVLRGGTGELFF.

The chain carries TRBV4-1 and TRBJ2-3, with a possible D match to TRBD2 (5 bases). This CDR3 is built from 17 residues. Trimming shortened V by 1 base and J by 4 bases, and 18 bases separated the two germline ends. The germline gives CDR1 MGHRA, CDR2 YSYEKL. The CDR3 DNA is TGCGCCAGCAGCCAAGCCACTACTAGTGGGGTCCCAGATACGCAGTATTTT. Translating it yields CASSQATTSGVPDTQYF.

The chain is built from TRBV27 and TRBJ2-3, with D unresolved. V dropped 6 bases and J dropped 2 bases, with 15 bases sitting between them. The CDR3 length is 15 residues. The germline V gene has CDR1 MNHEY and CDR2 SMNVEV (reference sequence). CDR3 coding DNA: TGTGCCAGCAGAAAAAATTCGGGCACCACAGATACGCAGTATTTT. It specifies CASRKNSGTTDTQYF.

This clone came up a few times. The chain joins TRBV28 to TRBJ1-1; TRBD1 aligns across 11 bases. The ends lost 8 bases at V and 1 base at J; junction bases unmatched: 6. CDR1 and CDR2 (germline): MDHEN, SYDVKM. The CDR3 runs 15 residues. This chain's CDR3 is CASLGQGAWNTEAFF. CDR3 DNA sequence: TGTGCCAGCCTCGGACAGGGGGCTTGGAACACTGAAGCTTTCTTT. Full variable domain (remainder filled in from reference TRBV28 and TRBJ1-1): DVKVTQSSRYLVKRTGEKVFLECVQDMDHENMFWYRQDPGLGLRLIYFSYDVKMKEKGDIPEGYSVSREKKERFSLILESASTNQTSMYLCASLGQGAWNTEAFFGQGTRLTVV.

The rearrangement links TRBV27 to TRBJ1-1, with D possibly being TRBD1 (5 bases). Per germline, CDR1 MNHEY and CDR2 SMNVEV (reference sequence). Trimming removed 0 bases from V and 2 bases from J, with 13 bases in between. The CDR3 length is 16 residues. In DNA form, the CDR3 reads TGTGCCAGCAGTTTATCACCGGGACGCCTAAACACTGAAGCTTTCTTT. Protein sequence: CASSLSPGRLNTEAFF.

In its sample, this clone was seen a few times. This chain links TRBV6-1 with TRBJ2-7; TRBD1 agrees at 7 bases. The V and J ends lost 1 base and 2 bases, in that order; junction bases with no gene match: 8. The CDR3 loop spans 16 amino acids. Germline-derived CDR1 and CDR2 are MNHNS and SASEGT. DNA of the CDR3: TGTGCCAGCAGTGAAGTCGGGGCCGGGACAGCCTACGAGCAGTACTTC. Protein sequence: CASSEVGAGTAYEQYF.

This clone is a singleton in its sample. CDR3 loop: CASSQGAGTDEQYF. The CDR3 DNA follows: TGTGCCAGCAGCCAAGGGGCCGGGACAGACGAGCAGTACTTC. The rearrangement uses TRBV4-2 and TRBJ2-7; 7 positions agree with TRBD1. Losses at the gene ends were 1 base for V and 5 bases for J; bases not matched to a gene: 5. Germline CDR1 reads LGHNA; CDR2 reads YNFKEQ. The CDR3 is 14 residues long.

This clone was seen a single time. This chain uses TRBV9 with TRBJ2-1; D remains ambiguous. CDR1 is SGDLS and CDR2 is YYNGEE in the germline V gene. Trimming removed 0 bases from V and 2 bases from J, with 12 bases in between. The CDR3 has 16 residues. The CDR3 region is CASSVDSGITYNEQFF. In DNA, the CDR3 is TGTGCCAGCAGCGTAGATAGTGGGATTACCTACAATGAGCAGTTCTTC.

In DNA, the CDR3 is TGCGCCAGCAGTTCGTTAGCGGGGCAAGGTGGCCAGTACTTC. Translation gives CASSSLAGQGGQYF. The J gene is TRBJ2-5, the V gene TRBV5-1; 8 positions match TRBD2. V gave up 5 bases and J gave up 10 bases; unmatched junction bases: 13. Germline V CDR1 and CDR2: SGHRS, YFSETQ. The CDR3 contains 14 residues.

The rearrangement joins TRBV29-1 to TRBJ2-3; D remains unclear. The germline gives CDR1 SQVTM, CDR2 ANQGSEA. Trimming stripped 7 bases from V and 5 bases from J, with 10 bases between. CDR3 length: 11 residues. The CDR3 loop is CSGKNLDTQYF. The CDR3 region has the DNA TGCAGCGGCAAGAACTTAGATACGCAGTATTTT.

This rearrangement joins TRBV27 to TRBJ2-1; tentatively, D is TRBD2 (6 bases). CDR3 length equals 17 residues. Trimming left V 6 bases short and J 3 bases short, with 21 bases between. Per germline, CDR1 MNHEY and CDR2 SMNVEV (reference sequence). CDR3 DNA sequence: TGTGCCAGCAGATACCTAGGGAGGTCCCTTAACTACAATGAGCAGTTCTTC. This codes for CASRYLGRSLNYNEQFF.

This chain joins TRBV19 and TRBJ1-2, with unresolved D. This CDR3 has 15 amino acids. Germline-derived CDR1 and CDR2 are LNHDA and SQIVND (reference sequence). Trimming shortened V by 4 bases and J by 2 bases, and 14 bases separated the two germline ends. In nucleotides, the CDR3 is TGTGCCAGTAGTACTCGTTCGGGCAGGAACTATGGCTACACCTTC. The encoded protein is CASSTRSGRNYGYTF.

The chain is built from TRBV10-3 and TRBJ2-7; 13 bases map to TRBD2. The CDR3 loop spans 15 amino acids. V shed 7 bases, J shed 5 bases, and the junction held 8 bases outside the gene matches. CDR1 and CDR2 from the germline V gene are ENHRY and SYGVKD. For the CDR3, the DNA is TGTGCCATCACCAAGACTAGCGGGAGGCTCGACGAGCAGTACTTC. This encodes CAITKTSGRLDEQYF.

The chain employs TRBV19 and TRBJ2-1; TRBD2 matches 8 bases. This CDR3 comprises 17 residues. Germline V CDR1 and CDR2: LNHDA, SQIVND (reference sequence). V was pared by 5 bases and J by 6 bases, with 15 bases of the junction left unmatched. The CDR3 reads CASSLLSLAAIGNEQFF. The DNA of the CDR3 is TGTGCCAGTAGTCTACTATCACTAGCGGCCATCGGCAATGAGCAGTTCTTC.

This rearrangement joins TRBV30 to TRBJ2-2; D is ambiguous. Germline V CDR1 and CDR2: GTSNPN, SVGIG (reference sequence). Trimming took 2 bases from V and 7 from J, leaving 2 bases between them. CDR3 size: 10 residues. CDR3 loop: CAWSHGELFF. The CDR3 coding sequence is TGTGCCTGGAGTCACGGGGAGCTGTTTTTT.

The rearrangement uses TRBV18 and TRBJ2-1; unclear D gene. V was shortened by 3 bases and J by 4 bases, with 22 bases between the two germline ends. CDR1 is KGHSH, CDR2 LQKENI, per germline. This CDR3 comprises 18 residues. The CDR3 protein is CASSPQSPLTSQYNEQFF. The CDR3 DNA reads TGTGCCAGCTCACCTCAGTCCCCTTTGACGTCGCAATACAATGAGCAGTTCTTC.

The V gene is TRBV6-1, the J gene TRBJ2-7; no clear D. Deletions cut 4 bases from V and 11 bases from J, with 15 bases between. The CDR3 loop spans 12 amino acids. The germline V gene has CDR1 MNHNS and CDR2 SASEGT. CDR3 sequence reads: CASSGQTWVEYF. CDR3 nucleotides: TGTGCCAGCAGTGGGCAGACATGGGTTGAGTACTTC.

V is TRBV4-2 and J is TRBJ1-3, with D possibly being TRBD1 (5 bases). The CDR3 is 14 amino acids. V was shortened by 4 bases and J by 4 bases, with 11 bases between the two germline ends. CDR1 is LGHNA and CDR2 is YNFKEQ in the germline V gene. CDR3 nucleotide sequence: TGTGCCAGCAGCCGAGGGGAGGCGGGAAACACCATATATTTT. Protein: CASSRGEAGNTIYF.

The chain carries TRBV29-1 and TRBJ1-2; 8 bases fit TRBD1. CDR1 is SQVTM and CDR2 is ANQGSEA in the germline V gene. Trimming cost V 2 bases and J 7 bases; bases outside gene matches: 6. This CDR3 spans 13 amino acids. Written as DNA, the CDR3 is TGCAGCGTTGAAAGGCAGGGGGCCGGTGGCTACACCTTC. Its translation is CSVERQGAGGYTF.